This is a list of T cell receptor beta chains from one sample in a study of T cells expressing NK-cell markers. Reanalyzing the 5' RACE reads, TCRdb keeps one entry per CDR3 protein, without DNA. Its listing shows approximately 150,000 distinct CDR3 sequences. Input material: blood T cells: a sorted CD56 or NKG2C T cell subset, CD4+ or CD8+ T cells, or bulk PBMC T cells (not recorded which). The receptors originated from a man aged 18 to 29 in good health. The CDR3 runs from the conserved cysteine through the conserved F or W.

j_call,v_call,cdr3_aa
TRBJ1-2,TRBV15,CATSSRTENYGYTF
TRBJ2-7,TRBV30,CAQVTGESYEQYF
TRBJ2-1,TRBV20-1,CSARDPGTGFYEQFF
TRBJ2-1,TRBV4-1,CASSQDHPGNEQFF
TRBJ2-6,TRBV7-6,CASSPLEDSTGANVLTF
TRBJ2-7,TRBV5-6,CASSLDADSNEQYF
TRBJ1-6,TRBV20-1,CSAQPTGGVSSYNSPLHF
TRBJ2-1,TRBV12-3/TRBV12-4,CASSFSGGGEQFF
TRBJ2-7,TRBV4-3,CASSQDRTSSGSEQYF
TRBJ2-7,TRBV12-3/TRBV12-4,CASSLVSLEQYF
TRBJ2-2,TRBV4-3,CASSPRQGGFTGELFF
TRBJ1-1,TRBV20-1,CSARVKGLNTEAFF